The 15 T cell receptor beta chains given below trace back to one sample, sequenced in a study of Ad26.COV2.S vaccination and SARS-CoV-2 variants. As for treatment: some 19 received Ad26.COV2.S at low or high dose, single or two shots; about 5 received placebo; per-sample allocation not given. Sampling was done on day 63 after the first vaccine or placebo injection. Clones were sequenced by immunoSEQ multiplex PCR, and TCRdb holds only the in-frame ones, with some missing. There are 350,000 to 450,000 clones in the sample; roughly 84% occur only once, and roughly 3.1% lies in the top ten. The specimen was peripheral blood, collected in a trial of Ad26.COV2.S vaccine versus placebo. The receptors here all came from a person between 18 and 65 years old who received the Ad26.COV2.S COVID-19 vaccine or a placebo.

The CDR3 is CASSLGTSGSETQYF. In DNA form, the CDR3 reads TGTGCCAGCAGCTTAGGGACTAGCGGGAGCGAGACCCAGTACTTC. The chain couples TRBV5-5 to TRBJ2-5, with 14 bases that match TRBD2. The CDR3 is 15 residues long. J lost 5 bases, V lost 2 bases, and 2 bases had no gene match. The germline gives CDR1 SGHKS, CDR2 YYEKEE (reference sequence).

The chain joins TRBV7-8 to TRBJ1-3; D gene unclear. In germline, CDR1 is SGHVS, CDR2 FQNEAQ. Trimming cost V 1 base and J 2 bases, with 12 bases left between them. This CDR3 spans 16 amino acids. The CDR3 coding sequence is TGTGCCAGCAGCTTAGGTGTCTACAGCACTGGAAACACCATATATTTT. Protein: CASSLGVYSTGNTIYF.

The chain couples TRBV5-4 to TRBJ2-7; 7 nucleotides agree with TRBD2. CDR1 SGHNT and CDR2 YYREEE come from the germline V gene (reference sequence). Trimming at V came to 4 bases and at J to 0 bases, leaving 7 bases not matched to a gene. CDR3 length: 15 residues. This CDR3 is CASSGPGGSSYEQYF. The CDR3 nucleotides are TGTGCCAGCAGCGGCCCCGGGGGGAGCTCCTACGAGCAGTACTTC.

This clone occurred once. The CDR3 DNA reads TGCAGCGTGGGGACAAGTCCCTACGAGCAGTACTTC. Protein sequence: CSVGTSPYEQYF. This chain uses TRBV29-1 with TRBJ2-7; possible D gene TRBD1, 6 bases. Germline V CDR1 and CDR2: SQVTM, ANQGSEA. The CDR3 has 12 residues. Trimming removed 6 bases from V and 2 bases from J, with 11 bases in between.

This clone turned up a few times. The same CDR3 can be traced to other DNA sequences in this sample. The chain joins TRBV2 to TRBJ2-3, with D perhaps TRBD2 (5 bases). The CDR3 spans 14 residues. CDR1 is SNHLY and CDR2 is FYNNEI in the germline V gene. The V gene lost 4 bases and the J gene lost 2 bases, with 10 bases spanning the gap. Here the CDR3 DNA reads TGTGCCAGCAGTGGTCGGACTTCCACAGATACGCAGTATTTT. The encoded protein is CASSGRTSTDTQYF.

The chain is built from TRBV19 and TRBJ1-1; no reliable D call. The CDR3 loop spans 15 amino acids. Germline assignment: CDR1 LNHDA and CDR2 SQIVND (reference sequence). Trimming stripped 5 bases from V and 1 base from J, with 14 bases between. In DNA form, the CDR3 reads TGTGCCAGTAGTCTGGGGAATGGGCAGAACACTGAAGCTTTCTTT. This sequence encodes CASSLGNGQNTEAFF.

Worth noting for this clone: A read error may be the cause here, since a much bigger clone is one base away. J is TRBJ2-7 and V is TRBV6-2 or TRBV6-3, with TRBD2 identical over 9 bases. From germline, CDR1 is MNHEY and CDR2 SVGEGT. CDR3 length: 14 residues. For the CDR3, the DNA is TGTGCCAGCAGTATAGCGGGGGAGATCTACAAGCAGTACTTC. Amino acid sequence: CASSIAGEIYKQYF.

The chain joins TRBV6-4 to TRBJ2-3, with 9 bases lining up with TRBD2. Trimming removed 0 bases from V and 2 bases from J; junction bases left unmatched: 3. The CDR3 extends over 16 amino acids. In germline, CDR1 is MRHNA, CDR2 SNTAGT. As DNA, the CDR3 is TGTGCCAGCAGTGACTCGGCGGGGGGGGCCACAGATACGCAGTATTTT. Translating it yields CASSDSAGGATDTQYF.

The chain uses TRBV4-1 and TRBJ1-2, with unresolved D. V lost 0 bases to trimming and J lost 5 bases, with 7 bases between them. This CDR3 is built from 13 residues. The V gene's germline CDR1 is MGHRA and CDR2 YSYEKL. CDR3 loop: CASSQDAGYGYTF. CDR3 sequence (DNA): TGCGCCAGCAGCCAAGACGCGGGGTATGGCTACACCTTC.

The rearrangement joins TRBV6-5 to TRBJ1-2; D is unclear. Trimming left V 7 bases short and J 3 bases short, with 9 bases between. The germline CDR1 and CDR2 sequences are MNHEY and SVGAGI. CDR3 length equals 12 residues. The CDR3 nucleotides read TGTGCCAGCAAGTACCAGGACTATGGCTACACCTTC. Translation gives CASKYQDYGYTF.

The CDR3 is CASRPTLGVEQFF. The CDR3 DNA reads TGTGCCAGCAGGCCCACCCTCGGTGTTGAGCAGTTCTTC. This chain uses TRBV9 with TRBJ2-1, with D hard to call. Germline loops: CDR1 SGDLS, CDR2 YYNGEE. The CDR3 is made up of 13 amino acids. Deletions cut 5 bases from V and 9 bases from J, with 15 bases between.

The genes are TRBV27 and TRBJ1-5; tentatively, D is TRBD1 (5 bases). The germline gives CDR1 MNHEY, CDR2 SMNVEV (reference sequence). Trimming took 2 bases from V and 4 from J, leaving 9 bases between them. CDR3 size: 14 residues. Here the CDR3 DNA reads TGTGCCAGCAGTTTAGGGGCAGATAATCAGCCCCAGCATTTT. Residues: CASSLGADNQPQHF.

The chain uses TRBV2 and TRBJ2-5; 7 bases align to TRBD2. Per germline, CDR1 SNHLY and CDR2 FYNNEI. This CDR3 comprises 14 residues. Trimming cost V 5 bases and J 1 base; bases outside gene matches: 4. CDR3 bases: TGTGCCAGCAGTCCTATAGCGGGCCAAGAGACCCAGTACTTC. It encodes CASSPIAGQETQYF.

This rearrangement joins TRBV5-1 to TRBJ2-1, with 11 bases lining up with TRBD2. CDR1 SGHRS and CDR2 YFSETQ come from the germline V gene. The J segment lost 7 bases and the V segment lost 4 bases, leaving 7 bases of the junction unmatched. This CDR3 spans 15 amino acids. The CDR3 DNA reads as TGCGCCAGCAGCATCACTAGCGGGAGTAATAATGAGCAGTTCTTC. Its protein is CASSITSGSNNEQFF.

V is TRBV11-2 and J is TRBJ2-4, with D possibly TRBD1 on 6 matching bases. Germline V gene sequence: CDR1 SGHAT, CDR2 FQNNGV. The CDR3 consists of 17 residues. V was shortened by 5 bases and J by 0 bases, with 17 bases between the two germline ends. The CDR3 DNA reads TGTGCCAGCAGCCCCCTCTTTGGGGGCCGAGCCAAAAACATTCAGTACTTC. It codes for CASSPLFGGRAKNIQYF.